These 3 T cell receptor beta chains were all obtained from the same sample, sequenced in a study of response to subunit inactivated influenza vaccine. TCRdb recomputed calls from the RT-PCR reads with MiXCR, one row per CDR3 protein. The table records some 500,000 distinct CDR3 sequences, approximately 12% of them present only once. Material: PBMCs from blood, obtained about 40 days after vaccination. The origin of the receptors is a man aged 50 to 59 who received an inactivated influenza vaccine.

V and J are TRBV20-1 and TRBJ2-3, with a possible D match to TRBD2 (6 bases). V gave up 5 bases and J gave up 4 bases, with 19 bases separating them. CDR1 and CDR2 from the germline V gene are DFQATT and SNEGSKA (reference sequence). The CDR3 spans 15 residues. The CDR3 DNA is TGCAGTGCTTCGTCGACTAGAGTTGGGGCAGATACGCAGTATTTT. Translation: CSASSTRVGADTQYF.

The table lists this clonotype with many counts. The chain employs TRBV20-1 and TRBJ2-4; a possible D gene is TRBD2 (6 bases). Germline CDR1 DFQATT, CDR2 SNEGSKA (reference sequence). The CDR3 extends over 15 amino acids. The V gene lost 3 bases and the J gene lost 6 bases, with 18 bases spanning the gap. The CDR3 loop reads CSARGDLVTANIQYF. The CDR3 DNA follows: TGCAGTGCTAGGGGGGACTTAGTAACAGCAAACATTCAGTACTTC.

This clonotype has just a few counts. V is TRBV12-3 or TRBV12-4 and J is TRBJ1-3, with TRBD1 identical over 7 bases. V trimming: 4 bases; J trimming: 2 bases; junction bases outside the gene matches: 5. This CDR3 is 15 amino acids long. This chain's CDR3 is CASSSPTGPGNTIYF. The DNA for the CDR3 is TGTGCCAGCAGTTCCCCGACAGGGCCTGGAAACACCATATATTTT.